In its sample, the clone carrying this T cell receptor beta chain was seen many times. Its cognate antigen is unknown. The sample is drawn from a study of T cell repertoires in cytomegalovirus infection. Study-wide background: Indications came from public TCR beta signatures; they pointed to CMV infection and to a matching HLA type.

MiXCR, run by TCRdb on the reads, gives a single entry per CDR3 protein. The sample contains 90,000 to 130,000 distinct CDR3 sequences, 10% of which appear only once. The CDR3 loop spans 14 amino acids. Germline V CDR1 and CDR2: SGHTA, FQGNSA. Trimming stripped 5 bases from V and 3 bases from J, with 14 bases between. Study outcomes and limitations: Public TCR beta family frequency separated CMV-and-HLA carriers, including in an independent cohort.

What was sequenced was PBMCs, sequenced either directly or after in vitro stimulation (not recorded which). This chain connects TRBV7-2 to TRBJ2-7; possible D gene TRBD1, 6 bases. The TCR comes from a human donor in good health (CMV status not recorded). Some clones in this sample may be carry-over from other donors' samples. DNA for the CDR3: TGTGCCAGCAGCCGGACAGTTGGGCTCTACGAGCAGTACTTC. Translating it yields CASSRTVGLYEQYF.